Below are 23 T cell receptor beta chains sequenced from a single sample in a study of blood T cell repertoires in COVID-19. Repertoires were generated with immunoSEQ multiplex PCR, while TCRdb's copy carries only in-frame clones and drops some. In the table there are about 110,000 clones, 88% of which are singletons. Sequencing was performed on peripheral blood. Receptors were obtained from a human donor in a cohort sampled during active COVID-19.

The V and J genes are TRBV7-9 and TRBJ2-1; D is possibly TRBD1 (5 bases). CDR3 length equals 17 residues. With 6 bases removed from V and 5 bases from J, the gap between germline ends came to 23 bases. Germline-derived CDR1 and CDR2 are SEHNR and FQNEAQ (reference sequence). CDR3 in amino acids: CASSLIKAAGPHNEQFF. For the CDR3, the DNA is TGTGCCAGCAGTTTAATAAAGGCGGCAGGGCCCCACAATGAGCAGTTCTTC.

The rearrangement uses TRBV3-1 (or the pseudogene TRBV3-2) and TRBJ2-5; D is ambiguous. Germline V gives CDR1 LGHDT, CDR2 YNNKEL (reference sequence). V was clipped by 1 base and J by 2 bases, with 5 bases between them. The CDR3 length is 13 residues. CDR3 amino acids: CASSQGRQETQYF. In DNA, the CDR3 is TGTGCCAGCAGCCAAGGTAGACAAGAGACCCAGTACTTC.

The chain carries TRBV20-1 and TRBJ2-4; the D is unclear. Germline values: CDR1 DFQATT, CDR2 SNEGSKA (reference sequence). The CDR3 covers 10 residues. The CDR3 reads CSALQNIQYF. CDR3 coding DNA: TGCAGCGCCCTACAAAACATTCAGTACTTC.

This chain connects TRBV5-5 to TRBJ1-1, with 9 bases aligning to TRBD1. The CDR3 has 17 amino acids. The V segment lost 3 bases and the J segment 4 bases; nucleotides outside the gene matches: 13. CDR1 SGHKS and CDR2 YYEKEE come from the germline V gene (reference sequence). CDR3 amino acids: CASSWIFGTGRRTEAFF. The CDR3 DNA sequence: TGTGCCAGCAGCTGGATATTCGGGACAGGGAGGCGCACTGAAGCTTTCTTT.

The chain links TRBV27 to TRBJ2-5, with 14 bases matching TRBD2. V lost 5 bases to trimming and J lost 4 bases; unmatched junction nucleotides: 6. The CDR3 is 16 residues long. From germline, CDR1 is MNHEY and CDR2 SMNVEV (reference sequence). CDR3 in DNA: TGTGCCAGCAGTGGCGGGACTAGCGGGAGCAGAGAGACCCAGTACTTC. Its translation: CASSGGTSGSRETQYF.

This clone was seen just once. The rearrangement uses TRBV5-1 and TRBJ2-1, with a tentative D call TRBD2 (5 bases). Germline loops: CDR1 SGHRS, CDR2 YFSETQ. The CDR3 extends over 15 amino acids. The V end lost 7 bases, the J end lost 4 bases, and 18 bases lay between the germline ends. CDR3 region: CASPLPGLDYNEQFF. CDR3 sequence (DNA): TGCGCCAGCCCCTTACCAGGACTCGATTACAATGAGCAGTTCTTC.

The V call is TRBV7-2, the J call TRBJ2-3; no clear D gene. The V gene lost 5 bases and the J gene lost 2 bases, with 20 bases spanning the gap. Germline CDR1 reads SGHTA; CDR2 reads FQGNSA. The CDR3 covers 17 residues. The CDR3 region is CASSPQSSHRFTDTQYF. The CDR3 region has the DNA TGTGCCAGCAGCCCTCAATCATCCCATAGATTCACAGATACGCAGTATTTT.

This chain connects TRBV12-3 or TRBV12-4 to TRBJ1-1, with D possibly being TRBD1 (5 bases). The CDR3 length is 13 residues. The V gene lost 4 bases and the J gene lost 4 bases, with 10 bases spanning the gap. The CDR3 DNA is TGTGCCAGCAGTTGGGGTCAGGGCACTGAAGCTTTCTTT. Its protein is CASSWGQGTEAFF.

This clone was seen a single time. In DNA form, the CDR3 reads TGCGCCAGCAGCTTGGCGGTTACAGGGCAAGGCTCCTACGAGCAGTACTTC. It codes for CASSLAVTGQGSYEQYF. The chain couples TRBV5-1 to TRBJ2-7, with D possibly being TRBD1 (6 bases). The CDR3 consists of 17 residues. Trimming removed 0 bases at V and 0 bases at J, with 16 bases between. In germline, CDR1 is SGHRS, CDR2 YFSETQ.

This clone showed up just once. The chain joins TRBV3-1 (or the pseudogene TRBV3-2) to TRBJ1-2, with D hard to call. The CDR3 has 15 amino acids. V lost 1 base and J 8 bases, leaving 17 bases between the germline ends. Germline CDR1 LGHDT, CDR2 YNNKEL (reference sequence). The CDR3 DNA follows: TGTGCCAGCAGCCAAGGGCTGAACAGCCCCGCGGGCTACACCTTC. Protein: CASSQGLNSPAGYTF.

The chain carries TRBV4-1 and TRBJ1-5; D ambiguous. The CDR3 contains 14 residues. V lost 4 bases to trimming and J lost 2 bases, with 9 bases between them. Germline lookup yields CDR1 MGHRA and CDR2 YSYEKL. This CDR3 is CASSPLEGNQPQHF. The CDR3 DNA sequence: TGCGCCAGCAGCCCCCTGGAGGGCAATCAGCCCCAGCATTTT.

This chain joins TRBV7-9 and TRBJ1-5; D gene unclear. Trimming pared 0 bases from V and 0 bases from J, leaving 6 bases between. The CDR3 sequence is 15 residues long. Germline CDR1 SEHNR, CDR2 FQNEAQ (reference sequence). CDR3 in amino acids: CASSLAEYSNQPQHF. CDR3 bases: TGTGCCAGCAGCTTAGCGGAGTATAGCAATCAGCCCCAGCATTTT.

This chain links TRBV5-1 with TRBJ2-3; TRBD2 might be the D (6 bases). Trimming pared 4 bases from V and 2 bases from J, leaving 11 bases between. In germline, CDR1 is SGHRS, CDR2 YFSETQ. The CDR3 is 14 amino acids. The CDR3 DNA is TGCGCCAGCAGCCGGGACTCGAACACAGATACGCAGTATTTT. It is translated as CASSRDSNTDTQYF.

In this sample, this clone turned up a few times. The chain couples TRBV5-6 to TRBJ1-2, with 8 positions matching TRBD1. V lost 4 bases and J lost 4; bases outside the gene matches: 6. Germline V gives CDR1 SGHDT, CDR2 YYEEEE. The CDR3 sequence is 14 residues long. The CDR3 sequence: CASSPGQAVYGYTF. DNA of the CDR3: TGTGCCAGCAGCCCGGGACAGGCAGTCTATGGCTACACCTTC.

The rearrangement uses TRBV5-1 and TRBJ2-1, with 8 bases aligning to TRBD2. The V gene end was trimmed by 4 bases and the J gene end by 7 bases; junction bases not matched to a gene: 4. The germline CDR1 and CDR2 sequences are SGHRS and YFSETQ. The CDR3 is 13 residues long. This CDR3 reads CASSPGTRNEQFF. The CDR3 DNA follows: TGCGCCAGCAGCCCCGGGACTAGGAATGAGCAGTTCTTC.

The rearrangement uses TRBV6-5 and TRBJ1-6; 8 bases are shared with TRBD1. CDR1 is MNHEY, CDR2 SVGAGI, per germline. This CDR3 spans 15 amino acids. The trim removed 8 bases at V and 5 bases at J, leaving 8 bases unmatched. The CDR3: CASQTGGYDNSPLHF. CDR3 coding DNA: TGTGCCAGCCAAACAGGGGGTTATGATAATTCACCCCTCCACTTT.

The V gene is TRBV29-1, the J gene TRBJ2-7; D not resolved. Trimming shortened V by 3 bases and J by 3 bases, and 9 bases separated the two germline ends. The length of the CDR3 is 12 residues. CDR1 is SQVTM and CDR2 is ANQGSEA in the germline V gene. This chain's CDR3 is CSVDSPSYEQYF. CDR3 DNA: TGCAGCGTTGACTCCCCCAGCTACGAGCAGTACTTC.

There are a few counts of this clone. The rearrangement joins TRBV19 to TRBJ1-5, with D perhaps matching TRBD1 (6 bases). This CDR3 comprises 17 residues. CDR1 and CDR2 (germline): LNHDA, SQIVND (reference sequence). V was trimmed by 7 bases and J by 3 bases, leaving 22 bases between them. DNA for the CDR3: TGTGCCAGTATTCCGAGGGGGAGCCAGGGGTCCAATCAGCCCCAGCATTTT. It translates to CASIPRGSQGSNQPQHF.

CDR3 bases: TGCAGCGTGCAACTAGCGGGGCCCTACAATGAGCAGTTCTTC. It yields the protein CSVQLAGPYNEQFF. The chain couples TRBV29-1 to TRBJ2-1; 10 nucleotides line up with TRBD2. V dropped 6 bases and J dropped 2; count of bases not matched to a gene: 4. Germline CDR1 is SQVTM and CDR2 is ANQGSEA. This CDR3 comprises 14 residues.

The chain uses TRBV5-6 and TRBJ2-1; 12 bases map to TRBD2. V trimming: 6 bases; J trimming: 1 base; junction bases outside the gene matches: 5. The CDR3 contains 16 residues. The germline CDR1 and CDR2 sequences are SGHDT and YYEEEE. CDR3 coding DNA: TGTGCCAGCACCCGAACTAGCGGGAGGTCCTACAATGAGCAGTTCTTC. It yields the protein CASTRTSGRSYNEQFF.

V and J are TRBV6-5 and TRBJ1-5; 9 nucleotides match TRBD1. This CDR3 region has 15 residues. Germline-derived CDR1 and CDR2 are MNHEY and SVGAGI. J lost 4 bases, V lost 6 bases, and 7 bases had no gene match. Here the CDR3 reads CASSERDRDNQPQHF. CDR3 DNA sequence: TGTGCCAGCAGCGAGCGGGACAGGGATAATCAGCCCCAGCATTTT.

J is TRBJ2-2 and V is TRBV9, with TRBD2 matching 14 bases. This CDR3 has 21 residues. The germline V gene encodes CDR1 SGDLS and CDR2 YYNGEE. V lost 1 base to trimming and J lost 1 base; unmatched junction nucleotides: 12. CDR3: CASSVLPGTSGRLQNTGELFF. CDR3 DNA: TGTGCCAGCAGCGTATTACCCGGGACTAGCGGGAGACTACAGAACACCGGGGAGCTGTTTTTT. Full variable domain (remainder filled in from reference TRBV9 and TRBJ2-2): DSGVTQTPKHLITATGQRVTLRCSPRSGDLSVYWYQQSLDQGLQFLIQYYNGEERAKGNILERFSAQQFPDLHSELNLSSLELGDSALYFCASSVLPGTSGRLQNTGELFFGEGSRLTVL.

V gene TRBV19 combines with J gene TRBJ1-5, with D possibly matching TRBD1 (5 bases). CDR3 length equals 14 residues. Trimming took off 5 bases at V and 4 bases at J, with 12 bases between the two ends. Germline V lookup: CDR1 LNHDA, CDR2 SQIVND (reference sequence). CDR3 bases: TGTGCCAGTAGTCCGGATGGGGGGAATCAGCCCCAGCATTTT. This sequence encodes CASSPDGGNQPQHF.